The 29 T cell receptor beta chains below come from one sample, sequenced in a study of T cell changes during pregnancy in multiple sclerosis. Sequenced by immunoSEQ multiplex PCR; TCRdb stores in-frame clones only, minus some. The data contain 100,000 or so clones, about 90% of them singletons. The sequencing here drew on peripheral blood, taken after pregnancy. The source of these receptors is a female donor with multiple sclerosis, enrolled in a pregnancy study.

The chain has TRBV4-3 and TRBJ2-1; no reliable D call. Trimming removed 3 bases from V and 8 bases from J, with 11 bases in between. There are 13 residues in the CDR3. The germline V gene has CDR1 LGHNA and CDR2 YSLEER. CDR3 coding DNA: TGCGCCAGCAGCCAGGCCTTTTTCGATGAGCAGTTCTTC. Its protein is CASSQAFFDEQFF.

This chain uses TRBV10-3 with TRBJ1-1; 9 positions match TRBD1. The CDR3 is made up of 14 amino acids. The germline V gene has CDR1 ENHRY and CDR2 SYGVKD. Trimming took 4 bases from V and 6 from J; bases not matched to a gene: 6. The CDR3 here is CAISASGTGSEAFF. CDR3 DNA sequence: TGTGCCATCAGTGCGAGCGGGACAGGGTCTGAAGCTTTCTTT.

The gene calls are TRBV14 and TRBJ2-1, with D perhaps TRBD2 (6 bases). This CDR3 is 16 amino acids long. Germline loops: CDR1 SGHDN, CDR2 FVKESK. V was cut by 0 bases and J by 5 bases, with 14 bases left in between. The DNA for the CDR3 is TGTGCCAGCAGCCAAGATCGGGGGTCCCACGACAATGAGCAGTTCTTC. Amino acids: CASSQDRGSHDNEQFF.

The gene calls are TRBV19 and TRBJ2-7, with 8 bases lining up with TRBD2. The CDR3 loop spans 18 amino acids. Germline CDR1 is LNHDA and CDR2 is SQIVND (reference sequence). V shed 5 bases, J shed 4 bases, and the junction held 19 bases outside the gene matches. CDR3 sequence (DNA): TGTGCCAGTAGTGCTCTGCGCTTAGCGGGGACGAATTCTTACGAGCAGTACTTC. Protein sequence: CASSALRLAGTNSYEQYF.

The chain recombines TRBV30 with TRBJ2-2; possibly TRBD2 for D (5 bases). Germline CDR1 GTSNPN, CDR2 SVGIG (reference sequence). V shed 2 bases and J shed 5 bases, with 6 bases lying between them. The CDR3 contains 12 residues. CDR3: CAWSTGTGELFF. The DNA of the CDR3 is TGTGCCTGGAGTACGGGGACCGGGGAGCTGTTTTTT.

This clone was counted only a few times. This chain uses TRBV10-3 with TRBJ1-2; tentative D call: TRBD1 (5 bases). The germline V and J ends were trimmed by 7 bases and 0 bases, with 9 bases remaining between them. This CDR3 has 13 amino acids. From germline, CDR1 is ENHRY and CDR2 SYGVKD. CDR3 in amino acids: CAIKQEANYGYTF. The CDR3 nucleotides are TGTGCCATCAAACAGGAAGCTAACTATGGCTACACCTTC.

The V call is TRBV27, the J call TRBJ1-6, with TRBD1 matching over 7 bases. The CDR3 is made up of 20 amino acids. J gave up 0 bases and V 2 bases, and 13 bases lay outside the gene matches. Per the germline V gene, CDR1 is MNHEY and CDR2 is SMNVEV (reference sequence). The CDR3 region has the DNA TGTGCCAGCAGTTTACCCCGGGACAGTCTCCCAAGCTCCTATAATTCACCCCTCCACTTT. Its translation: CASSLPRDSLPSSYNSPLHF.

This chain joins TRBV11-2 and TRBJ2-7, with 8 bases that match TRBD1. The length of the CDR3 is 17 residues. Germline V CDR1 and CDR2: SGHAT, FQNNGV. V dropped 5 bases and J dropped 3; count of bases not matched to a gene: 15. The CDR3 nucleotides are TGTGCCAGCAGCCAGGGGAGAGGGACAGGAGCCCACTACGAGCAGTACTTC. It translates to CASSQGRGTGAHYEQYF.

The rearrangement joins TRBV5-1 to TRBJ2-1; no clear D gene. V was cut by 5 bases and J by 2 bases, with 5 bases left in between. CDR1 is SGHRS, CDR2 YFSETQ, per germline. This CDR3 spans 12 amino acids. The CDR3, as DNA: TGCGCCAGCAGTCAGACCTACAATGAGCAGTTCTTC. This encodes CASSQTYNEQFF.

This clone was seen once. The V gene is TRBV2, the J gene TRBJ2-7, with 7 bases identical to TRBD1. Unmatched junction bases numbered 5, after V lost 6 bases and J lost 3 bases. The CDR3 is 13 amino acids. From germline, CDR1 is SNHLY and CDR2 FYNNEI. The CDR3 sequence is CASRGDSNYEQYF. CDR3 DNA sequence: TGTGCCAGCAGGGGGGACAGCAACTACGAGCAGTACTTC.

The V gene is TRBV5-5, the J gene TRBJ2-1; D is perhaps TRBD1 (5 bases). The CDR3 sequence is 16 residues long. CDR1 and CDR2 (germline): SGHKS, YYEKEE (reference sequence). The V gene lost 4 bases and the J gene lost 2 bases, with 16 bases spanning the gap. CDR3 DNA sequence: TGTGCCAGCAGCCCCTATGGCAGGGTTCCCTACAATGAGCAGTTCTTC. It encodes CASSPYGRVPYNEQFF.

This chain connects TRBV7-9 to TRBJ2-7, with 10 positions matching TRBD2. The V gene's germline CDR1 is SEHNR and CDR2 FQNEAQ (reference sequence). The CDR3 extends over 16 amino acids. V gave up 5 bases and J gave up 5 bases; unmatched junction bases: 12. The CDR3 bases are TGTGCCAGCAGCCACGCACCTAGCGGGGGACAACACGAGCAGTACTTC. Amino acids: CASSHAPSGGQHEQYF.

The CDR3 sequence is CASTLQSDSGNTIYF. The CDR3 region has the DNA TGTGCCAGCACCCTACAGTCCGACTCTGGAAACACCATATATTTT. The chain has TRBV6-1 and TRBJ1-3, with unresolved D. The CDR3 sequence is 15 residues long. V was shortened by 7 bases and J by 0 bases, with 13 bases between the two germline ends. Per germline, CDR1 MNHNS and CDR2 SASEGT.

The CDR3 spells CASSYSDRNQPQHF. CDR3 coding DNA: TGTGCCAGCAGTTACTCAGACAGAAATCAGCCCCAGCATTTT. The genes are TRBV6-6 and TRBJ1-5; D possibly corresponds to TRBD1 (5 bases). CDR1 MNHNY and CDR2 SVGAGI come from the germline V gene (reference sequence). Trimming shortened V by 0 bases and J by 4 bases, and 7 bases separated the two germline ends. The CDR3 consists of 14 residues.

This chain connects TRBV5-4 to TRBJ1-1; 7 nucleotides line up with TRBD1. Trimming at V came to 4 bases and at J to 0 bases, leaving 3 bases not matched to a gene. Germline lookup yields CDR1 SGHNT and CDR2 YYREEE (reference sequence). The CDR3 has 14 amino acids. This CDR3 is CASSAGGLNTEAFF. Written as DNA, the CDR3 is TGTGCCAGCAGCGCAGGGGGGCTGAACACTGAAGCTTTCTTT.

The CDR3 nucleotides are TGTGCCAGCTCCCCTCCGGTCGGTACGGGAGGCATTCAGTACTTC. Protein: CASSPPVGTGGIQYF. The chain links TRBV18 to TRBJ2-4, with TRBD2 identical over 7 bases. The CDR3 is 15 residues long. From germline, CDR1 is KGHSH and CDR2 LQKENI. V gave up 6 bases and J gave up 9 bases; unmatched junction bases: 14.

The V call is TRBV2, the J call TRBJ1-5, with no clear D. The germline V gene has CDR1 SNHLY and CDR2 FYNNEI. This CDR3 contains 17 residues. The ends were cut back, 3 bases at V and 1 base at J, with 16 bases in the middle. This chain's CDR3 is CASSERRGFGSNQPQHF. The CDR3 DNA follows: TGTGCCAGCAGTGAGCGTCGGGGATTTGGGAGCAATCAGCCCCAGCATTTT.

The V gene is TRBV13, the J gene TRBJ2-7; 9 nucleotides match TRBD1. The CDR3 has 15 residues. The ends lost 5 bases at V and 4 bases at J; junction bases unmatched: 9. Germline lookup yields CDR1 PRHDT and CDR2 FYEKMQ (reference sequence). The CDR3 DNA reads TGTGCCAGCAGCCCCGGGACAGGGAAATTGTACGAGCAGTACTTC. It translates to CASSPGTGKLYEQYF. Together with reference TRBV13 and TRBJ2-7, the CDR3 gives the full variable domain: AAGVIQSPRHLIKEKRETATLKCYPIPRHDTVYWYQQGPGQDPQFLISFYEKMQSDKGSIPDRFSAQQFSDYHSELNMSSLELGDSALYFCASSPGTGKLYEQYFGPGTRLTVT.

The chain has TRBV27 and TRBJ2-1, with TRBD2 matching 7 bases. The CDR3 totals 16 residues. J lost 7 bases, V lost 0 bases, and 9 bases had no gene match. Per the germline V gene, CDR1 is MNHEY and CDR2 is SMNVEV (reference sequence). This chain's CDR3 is CASSLSMASGKNEQFF. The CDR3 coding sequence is TGTGCCAGCAGTTTATCTATGGCTAGCGGTAAGAATGAGCAGTTCTTC.

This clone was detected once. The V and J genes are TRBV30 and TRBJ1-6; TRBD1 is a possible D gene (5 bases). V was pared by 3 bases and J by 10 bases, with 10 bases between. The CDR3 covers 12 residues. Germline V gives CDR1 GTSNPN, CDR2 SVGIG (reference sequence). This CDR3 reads CAWSTGYSPLHF. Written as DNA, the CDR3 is TGTGCCTGGAGCACAGGTTACTCACCCCTCCACTTT.

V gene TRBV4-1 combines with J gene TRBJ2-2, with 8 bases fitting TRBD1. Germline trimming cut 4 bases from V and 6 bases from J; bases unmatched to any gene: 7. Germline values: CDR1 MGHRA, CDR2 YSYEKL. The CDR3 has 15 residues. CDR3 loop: CASSRLQGAAGELFF. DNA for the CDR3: TGCGCCAGCAGCCGTCTGCAGGGGGCGGCCGGGGAGCTGTTTTTT.

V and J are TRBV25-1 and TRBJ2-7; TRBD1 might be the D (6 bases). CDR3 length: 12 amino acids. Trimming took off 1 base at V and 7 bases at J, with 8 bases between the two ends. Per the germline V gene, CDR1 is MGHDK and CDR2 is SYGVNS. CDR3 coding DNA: TGTGCCAGCAGTGAATCACAGGGTGAGCAGTACTTC. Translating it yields CASSESQGEQYF.

This chain's CDR3 is CAWSPSPGGKTQYF. As DNA, the CDR3 is TGTGCCTGGAGTCCTTCCCCAGGGGGGAAGACCCAGTACTTC. V is TRBV30 and J is TRBJ2-5, with a weak D call TRBD1 (7 bases). Germline V gene lookup returns CDR1 GTSNPN and CDR2 SVGIG (reference sequence). Trimming took off 2 bases at V and 6 bases at J, with 16 bases between the two ends. This CDR3 comprises 14 residues.

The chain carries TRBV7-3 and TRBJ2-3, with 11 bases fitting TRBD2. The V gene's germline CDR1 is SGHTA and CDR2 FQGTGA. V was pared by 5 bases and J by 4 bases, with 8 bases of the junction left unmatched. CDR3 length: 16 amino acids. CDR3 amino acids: CASSILAGARSDTQYF. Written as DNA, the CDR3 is TGTGCCAGCAGCATACTAGCGGGAGCTAGGTCAGATACGCAGTATTTT.

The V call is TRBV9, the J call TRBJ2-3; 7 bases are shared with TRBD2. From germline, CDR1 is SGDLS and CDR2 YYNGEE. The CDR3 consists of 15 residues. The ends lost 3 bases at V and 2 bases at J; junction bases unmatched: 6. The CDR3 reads CASSATGLLTDTQYF. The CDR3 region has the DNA TGTGCCAGCAGCGCAACGGGACTACTCACAGATACGCAGTATTTT. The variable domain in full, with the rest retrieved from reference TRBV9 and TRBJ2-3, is DSGVTQTPKHLITATGQRVTLRCSPRSGDLSVYWYQQSLDQGLQFLIQYYNGEERAKGNILERFSAQQFPDLHSELNLSSLELGDSALYFCASSATGLLTDTQYFGPGTRLTVL.

For the CDR3, the DNA is TGTGCCAGCAGCTTATTAGCGACTAGCGGGGGGCAGAACACCGGGGAGCTGTTTTTT. Amino acids: CASSLLATSGGQNTGELFF. This chain connects TRBV7-3 to TRBJ2-2; 13 bases are a match to TRBD2. The V and J ends lost 2 bases and 1 base, in that order; junction bases with no gene match: 7. The length of the CDR3 is 19 residues. Per the germline V gene, CDR1 is SGHTA and CDR2 is FQGTGA.

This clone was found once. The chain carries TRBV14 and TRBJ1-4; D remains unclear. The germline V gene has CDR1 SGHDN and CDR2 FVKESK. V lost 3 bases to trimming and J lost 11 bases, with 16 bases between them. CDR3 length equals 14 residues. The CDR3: CASSHKPSQSKLFF. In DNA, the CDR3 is TGTGCCAGCAGCCATAAACCTTCACAATCCAAACTGTTTTTT.

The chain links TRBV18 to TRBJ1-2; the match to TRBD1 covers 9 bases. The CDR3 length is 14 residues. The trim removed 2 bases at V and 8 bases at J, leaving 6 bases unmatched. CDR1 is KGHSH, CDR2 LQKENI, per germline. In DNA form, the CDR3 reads TGTGCCAGCTCACCAGGTTCGGGACAGGGAGGCTACACCTTC. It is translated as CASSPGSGQGGYTF.

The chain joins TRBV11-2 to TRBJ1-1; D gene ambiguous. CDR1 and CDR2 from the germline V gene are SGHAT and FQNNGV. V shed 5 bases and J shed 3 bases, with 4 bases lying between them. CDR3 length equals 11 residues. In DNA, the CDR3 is TGTGCCAGCAGCCATTACACTGAAGCTTTCTTT. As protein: CASSHYTEAFF.